This entry concerns a single T cell receptor (beta chain). Using immunoSEQ multiplex PCR, the repertoire was profiled, and TCRdb retains in-frame clones only, with some absent. The top ten hold 0.75% to 0.8% of the sample, which has approximately 58,000 clones, approximately 78% seen once. The sample originates from a study of OX40 agonist ivuxolimab in advanced cancers. Across the study: An agonistic human IgG2 monoclonal antibody against OX40 (CD134) was given. Patients treated during dose escalation were battling hepatocellular carcinoma, melanoma, renal cell or head and neck cancer. Intravenous ivuxolimab at 0.01 to 10 mg/kg was given to patients every 2 weeks. One patient with hepatocellular carcinoma and two with cutaneous melanoma, three in all, had partial responses.

Trimming removed 3 bases from V and 1 base from J, with 11 bases in between. The CDR3 runs to 15 residues. Germline V gene lookup returns CDR1 SSHAT and CDR2 FNYEAQ (reference sequence). The receptor was isolated from an adult with an advanced solid tumor such as melanoma, head and neck, liver or kidney cancer. V and J are TRBV7-7 and TRBJ2-3; D perhaps matches TRBD2 (7 bases). Material: CD4+ or CD8+ T cells sorted from blood, obtained in a trial of the OX40 agonist ivuxolimab. In nucleotides, the CDR3 is TGTGCCAGCAGCTTCGGGGGGCCGGGCACAGATACGCAGTATTTT. Translation gives CASSFGGPGTDTQYF.